Presented here are 14 T cell receptor beta chains from one specimen sequenced in a study of human T cells and chemical hapten exposure (dated by TCRdb to the early 2020s). Library preparation employed RACE. This sample was sequenced with a NextSeq 500. TCRdb cleaned the public reads at Q25 with fastp, built clones with MiXCR and kept in-frame beta chains. Records with the same CDR3 protein are collapsed into one entry carrying the most frequent genes and DNA. The sample yields around 120,000 distinct CDR3 sequences; roughly 14% were counted once. The leading ten clones occupy 2.8% of the sample. The sample's time point, from its label and the paper: pre-sensitization, week 0. According to the study, the label for this sample's treatment or condition signals: therapeutic diphenylcyclopropenone sensitization with weekly scalp DPC. The sequencing here drew on whole blood, taken in connection with sensitization to the hapten diphenylcyclopropenone (DPC). These receptors were taken from a woman between 18 and 29 years old with alopecia areata. Some clones in this sample may be carry-over from other donors' samples.

The CDR3 protein is CSASASGGAEETQYF. As DNA, the CDR3 is TGCAGTGCTAGCGCTAGCGGGGGGGCGGAGGAGACCCAGTACTTC. The J gene is TRBJ2-5, the V gene TRBV20-1, with 12 positions matching TRBD2. The V and J ends lost 3 bases and 5 bases, in that order; junction bases with no gene match: 7. The CDR3 runs 15 residues. Germline CDR1 and CDR2: DFQATT and SNEGSKA (reference sequence).

The V gene is TRBV7-6, the J gene TRBJ2-7; a possible D gene is TRBD2 (6 bases). The length of the CDR3 is 12 residues. Per germline, CDR1 SGHVS and CDR2 FNYEAQ. Trimming pared 4 bases from V and 6 bases from J, leaving 10 bases between. CDR3 sequence: CASSSSDLEQYF. In DNA form, the CDR3 reads TGTGCCAGCAGCTCTAGCGATCTCGAGCAGTACTTC.

This clonotype was seen more than once but under ten times. This chain connects TRBV9 to TRBJ2-4, with D unclear. Germline CDR1 is SGDLS and CDR2 is YYNGEE. The CDR3 spans 14 residues. The germline V and J ends were trimmed by 0 bases and 0 bases, with 4 bases remaining between them. The CDR3 DNA reads TGTGCCAGCAGCGTAGACCCAGCCAAAAACATTCAGTACTTC. It specifies CASSVDPAKNIQYF.

This clonotype was seen a handful of times. The V call is TRBV10-1, the J call TRBJ1-3; D gene uncertain. Germline V lookup: CDR1 WNHNN, CDR2 SYGVQD (reference sequence). The CDR3 spans 15 residues. V was cut by 8 bases and J by 2 bases, with 16 bases left in between. CDR3 sequence (DNA): TGCGCCAGCCCTTTTTCGCTTGGGCCTGGAAACACCATATATTTT. Translated, it gives CASPFSLGPGNTIYF.

This clonotype has a handful of counts. The J gene is TRBJ2-1, the V gene TRBV6-2 or TRBV6-3, with 9 nucleotides matching TRBD1. CDR1 is MNHEY and CDR2 is SVGEGT in the germline V gene. The CDR3 extends over 18 amino acids. V was clipped by 8 bases and J by 6 bases; unmatched bases: 20. The CDR3 loop reads CASGGTGSTYPKTNEQFF. The DNA of the CDR3 is TGTGCCAGCGGAGGGACAGGGAGCACTTACCCTAAGACCAATGAGCAGTTCTTC.

There are many counts of this clonotype. The chain employs TRBV30 and TRBJ1-6; 10 bases align to TRBD1. Germline CDR1 GTSNPN, CDR2 SVGIG (reference sequence). The CDR3 totals 15 residues. Trimming cost V 6 bases and J 7 bases; bases outside gene matches: 9. CDR3 coding DNA: TGTGCCTGCGGGACCGGGACAGGGGTAAATTCACCCCTCCACTTT. Amino acids: CACGTGTGVNSPLHF.

The gene calls are TRBV5-5 and TRBJ1-1, with TRBD1 as a possible D gene (6 bases). Per the germline V gene, CDR1 is SGHKS and CDR2 is YYEKEE (reference sequence). CDR3 length: 14 residues. V lost 4 bases to trimming and J lost 1 base, with 11 bases between them. CDR3 sequence: CASSRDTSNTEAFF. CDR3 sequence (DNA): TGTGCCAGCAGCCGGGACACCTCGAACACTGAAGCTTTCTTT.

The chain carries TRBV7-9 and TRBJ1-3; the D gene is possibly TRBD1 (6 bases). This CDR3 spans 16 amino acids. The ends were cut back, 5 bases at V and 7 bases at J, with 21 bases in the middle. The germline gives CDR1 SEHNR, CDR2 FQNEAQ (reference sequence). The chain's CDR3 is CASSLTGATMANTIYF. The CDR3 DNA reads TGTGCCAGCAGCCTCACGGGGGCTACGATGGCGAACACCATATATTTT.

The V and J genes are TRBV6-2 or TRBV6-3 and TRBJ2-4; D unresolved. The CDR3 loop spans 19 amino acids. Trimming left V 2 bases short and J 3 bases short, with 23 bases between. The V gene's germline CDR1 is MNHEY and CDR2 SVGEGT. The CDR3 reads CASSYHSLILRQFKNIQYF. The CDR3, as DNA: TGTGCCAGCAGTTACCACAGCCTCATTTTGAGGCAGTTCAAAAACATTCAGTACTTC.

V and J are TRBV10-3 and TRBJ1-4, with 7 positions matching TRBD1. The CDR3 is 15 amino acids. V lost 4 bases and J lost 6; bases outside the gene matches: 8. In germline, CDR1 is ENHRY, CDR2 SYGVKD. The CDR3 protein is CAISGEGAQDEKLFF. CDR3 in DNA: TGTGCCATCAGTGGGGAGGGGGCGCAAGATGAAAAACTGTTTTTT.

The chain recombines TRBV5-1 with TRBJ2-4, with D possibly TRBD2 on 5 matching bases. Germline CDR1 is SGHRS and CDR2 is YFSETQ. The CDR3 is made up of 16 amino acids. V was trimmed by 4 bases and J by 3 bases, leaving 17 bases between them. CDR3 protein: CASSHTGITNKNIQYF. The CDR3 region has the DNA TGCGCCAGCAGCCACACCGGGATAACCAACAAAAACATTCAGTACTTC.

This clonotype was seen ten or more times. This chain uses TRBV7-9 with TRBJ1-2; the match to TRBD1 covers 9 bases. Germline V gives CDR1 SEHNR, CDR2 FQNEAQ (reference sequence). V gave up 4 bases and J gave up 6 bases; unmatched junction bases: 6. This CDR3 has 14 amino acids. In nucleotides, the CDR3 is TGTGCCAGCAGCTGGGACAGGGATTGGGATGGCTACACCTTC. Translated, it gives CASSWDRDWDGYTF.

The V call is TRBV20-1, the J call TRBJ2-3, with 10 bases that match TRBD2. This CDR3 is 18 amino acids long. Trimming took 5 bases from V and 1 from J; bases not matched to a gene: 15. Germline V gene data show CDR1 as DFQATT and CDR2 as SNEGSKA (reference sequence). The CDR3 here is CSAPEASGGAGGTDTQYF. The CDR3 nucleotides read TGCAGTGCTCCGGAGGCTAGCGGGGGCGCAGGGGGCACAGATACGCAGTATTTT.

This clonotype was counted only a few times. The V call is TRBV14, the J call TRBJ1-4; 12 positions agree with TRBD1. The CDR3 covers 20 residues. J lost 3 bases, V lost 0 bases, and 11 bases had no gene match. CDR1 and CDR2 (germline): SGHDN, FVKESK. The CDR3 region is CASSQEWRGTGGLSNEKLFF. Here the CDR3 DNA reads TGTGCCAGCAGCCAAGAATGGAGAGGGACAGGGGGCTTGTCTAATGAAAAACTGTTTTTT. Combining the CDR3 with reference TRBV14 and TRBJ1-4 gives the whole variable domain EAGVTQFPSHSVIEKGQTVTLRCDPISGHDNLYWYRRVMGKEIKFLLHFVKESKQDESGMPNNRFLAERTGGTYSTLKVQPAELEDSGVYFCASSQEWRGTGGLSNEKLFFGSGTQLSVL.